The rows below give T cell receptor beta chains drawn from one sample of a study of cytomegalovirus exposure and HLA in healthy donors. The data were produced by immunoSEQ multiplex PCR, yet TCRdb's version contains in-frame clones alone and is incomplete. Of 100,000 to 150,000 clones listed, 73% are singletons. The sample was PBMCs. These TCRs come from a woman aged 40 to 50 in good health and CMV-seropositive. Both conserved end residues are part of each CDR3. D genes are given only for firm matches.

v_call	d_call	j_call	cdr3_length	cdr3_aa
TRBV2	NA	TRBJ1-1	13	CASKVGRGAEAFF
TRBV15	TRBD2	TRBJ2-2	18	CATSRDLPASGSPGELFF
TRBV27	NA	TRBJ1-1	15	CASTPSRGLDTEAFF
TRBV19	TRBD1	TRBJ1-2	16	CASSPSGTGGLYGYTF
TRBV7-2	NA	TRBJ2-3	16	CASSSKLGQRTDTQYF
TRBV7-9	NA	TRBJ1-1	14	CASSSRQMNTEAFF
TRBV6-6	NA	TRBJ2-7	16	CASSFTGRKNSYEQYF
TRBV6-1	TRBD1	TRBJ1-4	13	CASRRGPDEKLFF
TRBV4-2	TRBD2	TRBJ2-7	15	CASSQDGTNSYEQYF
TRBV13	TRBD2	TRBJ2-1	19	CASTLEGTSGSGSYNEQFF
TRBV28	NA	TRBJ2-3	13	CASSFTRGHTQYF
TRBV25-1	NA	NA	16	CASSVPDRRGSYEQYF
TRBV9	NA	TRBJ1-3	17	CASSVTDGGSSGNTIYF
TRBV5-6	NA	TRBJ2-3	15	CASSLLQGSTDTQYF
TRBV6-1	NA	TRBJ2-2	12	CASGVATGELFF
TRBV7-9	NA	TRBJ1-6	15	CASSLAEVYNSPLHF
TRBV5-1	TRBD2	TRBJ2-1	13	CASNLAGKNEQFF
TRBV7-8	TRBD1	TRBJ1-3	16	CASSSDRGRSGNTIYF
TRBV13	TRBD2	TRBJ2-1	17	CASSSGGLAGEGYEQFF
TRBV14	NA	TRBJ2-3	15	CASSHHTRGTDTQYF
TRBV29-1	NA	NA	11	CSVGLSYEQYF
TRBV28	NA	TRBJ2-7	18	CASSVAGLKEVGPYEQYF
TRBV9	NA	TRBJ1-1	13	CASSVKESTEAFF
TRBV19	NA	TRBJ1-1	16	CASSILYGGEVTEAFF
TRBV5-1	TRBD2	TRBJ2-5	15	CASSLGSLAGETQYF
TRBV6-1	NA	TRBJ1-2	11	CASTLNYGYTF
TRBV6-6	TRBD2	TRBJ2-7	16	CATLGTSGSRTYEQYF
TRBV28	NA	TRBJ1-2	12	CASSGDFRTSTF
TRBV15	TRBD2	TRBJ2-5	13	CATTSGRAETQYF
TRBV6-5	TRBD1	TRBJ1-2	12	CARRTGNYGYTF
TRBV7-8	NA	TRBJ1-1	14	CASSNRDPIAEAFF
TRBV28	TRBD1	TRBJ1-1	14	CATDDRGHASGAFF
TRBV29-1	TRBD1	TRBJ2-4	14	CSVERTGGKNIQYF
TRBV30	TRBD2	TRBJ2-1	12	CACLAGYNEQFF
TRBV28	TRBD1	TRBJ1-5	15	CASSSRQGGNQPQHF
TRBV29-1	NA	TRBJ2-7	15	CSVEVQGSSTYEQYF
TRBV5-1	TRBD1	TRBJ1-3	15	CASSRGQYPGNTIYF
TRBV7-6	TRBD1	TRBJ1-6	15	CASSLSGTESSPLHF
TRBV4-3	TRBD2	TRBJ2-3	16	CASSQDGSGGADTQYF
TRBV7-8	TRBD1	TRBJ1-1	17	CASSSLLGQEANTEAFF
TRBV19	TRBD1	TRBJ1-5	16	CASSIPPDRGRQPQHF
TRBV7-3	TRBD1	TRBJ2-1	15	CASSLTGDSYNEQFF
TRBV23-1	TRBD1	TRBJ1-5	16	CASSQSLRQGNQPQHF
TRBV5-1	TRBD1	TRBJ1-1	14	CASSLNRGNTEAFF
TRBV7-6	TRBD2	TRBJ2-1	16	CASSLASTSGRVEQFF